A selection of T cell receptor beta chains follows, all from one sample in a study of OX40 agonist ivuxolimab in advanced cancers. Here immunoSEQ multiplex PCR was the method, and the copy in TCRdb shows in-frame clones only, minus some. This table has fewer than 95,000 clones, about 86% appearing once. The input for sequencing was CD4+ or CD8+ T cells sorted from blood, taken in a trial of the OX40 agonist ivuxolimab. These TCRs come from an adult with an advanced solid tumor such as melanoma, head and neck, liver or kidney cancer. The CDR3 runs from the conserved cysteine through the conserved F or W. A D gene is named only where the DNA matches it firmly. Clone size is stated in some rows and not others, as once, few, many or a class when expanded.

cdr3_length: 17
v_call: TRBV19
clone_size: .
d_call: .
j_call: TRBJ1-1
cdr3_nt: TGTGCCAGTAGTATGGTTGGAGTCAACACGGTGAACACTGAAGCTTTCTTT
cdr3_aa: CASSMVGVNTVNTEAFF

cdr3_length: 14
v_call: TRBV2
clone_size: .
d_call: TRBD1
j_call: TRBJ1-6
cdr3_nt: TGTGCCAGCAGCACCGGGACAGGGTCTTCACCCCTCCACTTT
cdr3_aa: CASSTGTGSSPLHF

cdr3_length: 14
v_call: TRBV19
clone_size: .
d_call: .
j_call: TRBJ2-3
cdr3_nt: TGTGCCAGTAGACTCGGACAGAACACAGATACGCAGTATTTT
cdr3_aa: CASRLGQNTDTQYF

cdr3_length: 11
v_call: TRBV6-6
clone_size: .
d_call: .
j_call: TRBJ2-2
cdr3_nt: TGTGCCAGCACCATCACCGGGGAGCTGTTTTTT
cdr3_aa: CASTITGELFF

cdr3_length: 15
v_call: TRBV19
clone_size: .
d_call: TRBD1
j_call: TRBJ1-2
cdr3_nt: TGTGCCAGTAGTCTGCCGGGACAGGCCCTCTATGGCTACACCTTC
cdr3_aa: CASSLPGQALYGYTF

cdr3_length: 11
v_call: TRBV27
clone_size: .
d_call: .
j_call: TRBJ2-3
cdr3_nt: TGTGCCAGCAGTTGGTTGAATACGCAGTATTTT
cdr3_aa: CASSWLNTQYF

cdr3_length: 15
v_call: TRBV28
clone_size: .
d_call: .
j_call: TRBJ1-5
cdr3_nt: TGTGCCAGCAGTTCCGCAGGGGTGGGCAATCAGCCCCAGCATTTT
cdr3_aa: CASSSAGVGNQPQHF

cdr3_length: 13
v_call: TRBV6-1
clone_size: .
d_call: TRBD1
j_call: TRBJ1-2
cdr3_nt: TGTGCCAGCAGTGAAGGTACAGGGGTTAGCTACACCTTC
cdr3_aa: CASSEGTGVSYTF

cdr3_length: 12
v_call: TRBV9
clone_size: .
d_call: .
j_call: TRBJ1-1
cdr3_nt: TGTGCCAGCAGCCTGGGGGTCGGTGAAGCTTTCTTT
cdr3_aa: CASSLGVGEAFF

cdr3_length: 13
v_call: TRBV5-4
clone_size: .
d_call: .
j_call: TRBJ1-5
cdr3_nt: TGTGCCAGCAGCTTAGGTAGCAATCAGCCCCAGCATTTT
cdr3_aa: CASSLGSNQPQHF

cdr3_length: 13
v_call: TRBV27
clone_size: .
d_call: .
j_call: TRBJ1-5
cdr3_nt: TGTGCCAGCGGGCCTAGGGCTATGCAGCCCCAGCATTTT
cdr3_aa: CASGPRAMQPQHF

cdr3_length: 12
v_call: TRBV25-1
clone_size: .
d_call: .
j_call: TRBJ2-5
cdr3_nt: TGTGCCAGCAGCGGACAGTATGAGACCCAGTACTTC
cdr3_aa: CASSGQYETQYF

cdr3_length: 15
v_call: TRBV4-1
clone_size: .
d_call: .
j_call: TRBJ1-5
cdr3_nt: TGCGCCAGCAGCCGCAGCACGGGGAACAATCAGCCCCAGCATTTT
cdr3_aa: CASSRSTGNNQPQHF

cdr3_length: 16
v_call: TRBV7-9
clone_size: .
d_call: .
j_call: TRBJ2-1
cdr3_nt: TGTGCCAGCAGCTTAATTCCGCTCCTTGGTGTGGATGAGCAGTTCTTC
cdr3_aa: CASSLIPLLGVDEQFF

cdr3_length: 14
v_call: TRBV21-1
clone_size: .
d_call: .
j_call: TRBJ1-2
cdr3_nt: TGTGCCAGCAGCAATGGTGAAGGGACTCACGGCTACACCTTC
cdr3_aa: CASSNGEGTHGYTF

cdr3_length: 15
v_call: TRBV19
clone_size: .
d_call: .
j_call: TRBJ2-1
cdr3_nt: TGTGCCAGTAGTATGGGGGCAGGAGTTTACAATGAGCAGTTCTTC
cdr3_aa: CASSMGAGVYNEQFF

cdr3_length: 15
v_call: TRBV10-3
clone_size: .
d_call: TRBD2
j_call: TRBJ2-1
cdr3_nt: TGTGCCAGCCGGGGGGGGACTAGCAGCAGTAATGAGCAGTTCTTC
cdr3_aa: CASRGGTSSSNEQFF

cdr3_length: 15
v_call: TRBV15
clone_size: .
d_call: TRBD2
j_call: TRBJ2-3
cdr3_nt: TGTGCCACCCAAGAGGTACGGGGGGGCACAGATACGCAGTATTTT
cdr3_aa: CATQEVRGGTDTQYF

cdr3_length: 18
v_call: TRBV19
clone_size: .
d_call: .
j_call: TRBJ2-3
cdr3_nt: TGTGCCAGTAGTAGACCGCTCGGATCGGGTGCGGGCACAGATACGCAGTATTTT
cdr3_aa: CASSRPLGSGAGTDTQYF

cdr3_length: 14
v_call: TRBV6-1
clone_size: once
d_call: .
j_call: TRBJ2-6
cdr3_nt: TGTGCCAGCAGTGAGACAGGTGGGGCCAACGTCCTGACTTTC
cdr3_aa: CASSETGGANVLTF

cdr3_length: 12
v_call: TRBV9
clone_size: many
d_call: .
j_call: TRBJ1-1
cdr3_nt: TGTGCCAGCCAGGGCTCGAACACTGAAGCTTTCTTT
cdr3_aa: CASQGSNTEAFF

cdr3_length: 18
v_call: TRBV7-9
clone_size: .
d_call: TRBD1
j_call: TRBJ1-1
cdr3_nt: TGTGCCAGCAGCTCTCTTAGACAGGGGGCAATCCAGAACACTGAAGCTTTCTTT
cdr3_aa: CASSSLRQGAIQNTEAFF

cdr3_length: 17
v_call: TRBV7-8
clone_size: .
d_call: .
j_call: TRBJ1-1
cdr3_nt: TGTGCCAGCAGCCGTAGTAGGGGGGGGTGGAGGGACACTGAAGCTTTCTTT
cdr3_aa: CASSRSRGGWRDTEAFF

cdr3_length: 15
v_call: TRBV5-4
clone_size: .
d_call: .
j_call: TRBJ2-1
cdr3_nt: TGTGCCAGCAGCCCCCCGGGGGAAATATACAATGAGCAGTTCTTC
cdr3_aa: CASSPPGEIYNEQFF

cdr3_length: 14
v_call: TRBV5-1
clone_size: .
d_call: .
j_call: TRBJ1-2
cdr3_nt: TGCGCCAGCAGCTTGGACGTATCCAACTATGGCTACACCTTC
cdr3_aa: CASSLDVSNYGYTF

cdr3_length: 15
v_call: TRBV5-8
clone_size: once
d_call: .
j_call: TRBJ2-5
cdr3_nt: TGTGCCAGCAGCCTTTATACCGGGACGCAAGGGGCCCAGTACTTC
cdr3_aa: CASSLYTGTQGAQYF

cdr3_length: 10
v_call: TRBV6-1
clone_size: .
d_call: .
j_call: TRBJ2-5
cdr3_nt: TGTGCCAGTCAGTGGGAGACCCAGTACTTC
cdr3_aa: CASQWETQYF

cdr3_length: 13
v_call: TRBV2
clone_size: once
d_call: .
j_call: TRBJ2-1
cdr3_nt: TGTGCCAGCAGTGTTTTCCGGGATAATGAGCAGTTCTTC
cdr3_aa: CASSVFRDNEQFF

cdr3_length: 15
v_call: TRBV7-2
clone_size: .
d_call: .
j_call: TRBJ1-5
cdr3_nt: TGTGCCAGCAGCTTAGTACAGGGTGGCAATCAGCCCCAGCATTTT
cdr3_aa: CASSLVQGGNQPQHF

cdr3_length: 14
v_call: TRBV7-6
clone_size: .
d_call: .
j_call: TRBJ2-5
cdr3_nt: TGTGCCAGCAGCCTCCTCCGTTCGAAGGAGACCCAGTACTTC
cdr3_aa: CASSLLRSKETQYF

cdr3_length: 14
v_call: TRBV6-5
clone_size: once
d_call: .
j_call: TRBJ2-5
cdr3_nt: TGTGCCAGCAGTTACTCCGAGTCCCAAGAGACCCAGTACTTC
cdr3_aa: CASSYSESQETQYF

cdr3_length: 15
v_call: TRBV4-3
clone_size: .
d_call: .
j_call: TRBJ2-5
cdr3_nt: TGCGCCAGCAGCCAAGTCCCCCTAGGGGGAGAGACCCAGTACTTC
cdr3_aa: CASSQVPLGGETQYF

cdr3_length: 16
v_call: TRBV6-6
clone_size: .
d_call: .
j_call: TRBJ1-1
cdr3_nt: TGTGCCAGCAGTGGTACAACCAGAAAACCGAACACTGAAGCTTTCTTT
cdr3_aa: CASSGTTRKPNTEAFF

cdr3_length: 13
v_call: TRBV7-3
clone_size: .
d_call: .
j_call: TRBJ2-1
cdr3_nt: TGTGCCAGCAGCCCTTCCCCCCTAAATGAGCAGTTCTTC
cdr3_aa: CASSPSPLNEQFF

cdr3_length: 13
v_call: TRBV28
clone_size: .
d_call: .
j_call: TRBJ2-3
cdr3_nt: TGTGCCAGCAGTGGATATGAGGGGTTTCCGCAGTATTTT
cdr3_aa: CASSGYEGFPQYF

cdr3_length: 14
v_call: TRBV6-5
clone_size: .
d_call: .
j_call: TRBJ1-5
cdr3_nt: TGTGCCAGCAGACCGGGACACGGCAATCAGCCCCAGCATTTT
cdr3_aa: CASRPGHGNQPQHF

cdr3_length: 16
v_call: TRBV15
clone_size: .
d_call: TRBD2
j_call: TRBJ2-1
cdr3_nt: TGTGCCACCAGCAGGGTGGGACTAGCGGGATACGGTGAGCAGTTCTTC
cdr3_aa: CATSRVGLAGYGEQFF

cdr3_length: 16
v_call: TRBV9
clone_size: .
d_call: TRBD2
j_call: TRBJ2-1
cdr3_nt: TGTGCCAGCAGCGGATCTATAGCGGGGGGGAGCAATGAGCAGTTCTTC
cdr3_aa: CASSGSIAGGSNEQFF

cdr3_length: 15
v_call: TRBV28
clone_size: .
d_call: .
j_call: TRBJ2-5
cdr3_nt: TGTGCCAGCAGTACTACCAGACTAATAACAGAGACCCAGTACTTC
cdr3_aa: CASSTTRLITETQYF

cdr3_length: 12
v_call: TRBV11-2
clone_size: .
d_call: .
j_call: TRBJ2-1
cdr3_nt: TGTGCCAGCAGCTTAAATCGTTTTGGGCAGTTCTTC
cdr3_aa: CASSLNRFGQFF

cdr3_length: 15
v_call: TRBV2
clone_size: few
d_call: TRBD1
j_call: TRBJ1-5
cdr3_nt: TGTGCCAGCCATGCGCAGGGGGTGGGCAATCAGCCCCAGCATTTT
cdr3_aa: CASHAQGVGNQPQHF